The rows below give T cell receptor beta chains drawn from one sample of a study of blood T cell repertoires in COVID-19. The assay was immunoSEQ multiplex PCR, and TCRdb's table has in-frame clones only and misses some. The sample holds around 75,000 clones, about 90% seen once. Sequencing was carried out using peripheral blood. All receptors derive from a human donor in a cohort sampled during active COVID-19. Each CDR3 is given with its conserved first and last residue.

v_gene	CDR3aa
TRBV28	CASSLILSGNTIYF
TRBV4-1	CASSQDPRTSGKYEQYF
TRBV3-1/TRBV3-2	CASSQAGTNYNEQFF
TRBV10-3	CAISGTGKDYGYTF
TRBV30	CAWSGGLGNTIYF
TRBV6-5	CASSPGGYYGYTF
TRBV3-1/TRBV3-2	CASSPRIQGHIQYF
TRBV3-1/TRBV3-2	CASSWESVISGNTIYF
TRBV27	CASTPGGLSNQPQHF
TRBV19	CASRTSGNSYNEQFF
TRBV2	CASSEGRAEQYF
TRBV15	CATSREVLGGGEFF
TRBV7-2	CASSLPGEAYEQYF
TRBV4-1	CASSQSGTGNEKLFF
TRBV9	CASSVLSGSQETQYF
TRBV21-1	CASRVAPGQPYSKGANVLTF
TRBV9	CASRRGQGYDGYTF
TRBV7-9	CASSSGNPLNRDSQETQYF